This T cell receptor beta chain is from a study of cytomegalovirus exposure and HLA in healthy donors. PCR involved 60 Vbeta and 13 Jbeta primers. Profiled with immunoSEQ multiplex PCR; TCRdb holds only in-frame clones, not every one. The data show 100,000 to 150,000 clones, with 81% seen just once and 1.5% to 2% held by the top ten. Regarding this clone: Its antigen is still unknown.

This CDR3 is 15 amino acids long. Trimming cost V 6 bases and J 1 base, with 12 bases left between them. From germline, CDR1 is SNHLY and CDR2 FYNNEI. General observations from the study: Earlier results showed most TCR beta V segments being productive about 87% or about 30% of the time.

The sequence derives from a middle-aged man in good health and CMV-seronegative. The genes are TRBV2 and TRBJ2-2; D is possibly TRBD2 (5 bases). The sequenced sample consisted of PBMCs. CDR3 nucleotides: TGTGCCAGCAGAGGACTCGAGGGGAACACCGGGGAGCTGTTTTTT. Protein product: CASRGLEGNTGELFF.